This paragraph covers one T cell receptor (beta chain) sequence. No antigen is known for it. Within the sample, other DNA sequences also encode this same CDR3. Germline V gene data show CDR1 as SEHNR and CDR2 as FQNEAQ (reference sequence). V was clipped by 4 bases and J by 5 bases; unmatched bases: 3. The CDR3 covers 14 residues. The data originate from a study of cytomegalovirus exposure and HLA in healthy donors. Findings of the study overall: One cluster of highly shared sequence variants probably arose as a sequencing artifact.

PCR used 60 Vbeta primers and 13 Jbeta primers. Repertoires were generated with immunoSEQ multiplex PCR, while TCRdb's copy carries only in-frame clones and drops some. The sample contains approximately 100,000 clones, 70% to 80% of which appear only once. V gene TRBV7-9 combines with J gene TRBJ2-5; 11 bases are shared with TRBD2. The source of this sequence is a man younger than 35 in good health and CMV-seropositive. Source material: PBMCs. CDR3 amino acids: CASSSRTSGETQYF. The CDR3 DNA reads TGTGCCAGCAGCTCCAGGACTAGCGGGGAGACCCAGTACTTC.